This TCR beta chain emerged from a study of kidney transplant recipient with SARS-CoV-2 infection. With respect to this clonotype: This may arise from a read error, as a much more abundant clone is one base away.

TCRdb reanalysed the reads using MiXCR and keeps one entry per CDR3 protein. This repertoire shows approximately 250,000 distinct CDR3 sequences, 25% to 30% found once; its top ten account for more than 6.5%. CDR3 length: 17 amino acids. The receptor was isolated from a male patient aged 25-45 years who had COVID-19 and was a kidney transplant recipient. Some T cells may have originated in the graft donor. The sequences come from a blood sample, collected at baseline and around day 120 from a kidney transplant recipient. The J gene is TRBJ2-6, the V gene TRBV8-2. TRBV8-2 is a pseudogene segment. The CDR3 DNA sequence: TGTGGCATCTCAAGAAGGATAACACAAAGTCGGGCCAACGCCCTGACTTTC. Its protein product is CGISRRITQSRANALTF.